Presented here are 9 T cell receptor beta chains from one specimen sequenced in a study of blood T cell repertoires in COVID-19. Method: immunoSEQ multiplex PCR; TCRdb's copy keeps in-frame clones and lacks some. The profile shows fewer than 350,000 clones, around 86% of them singletons. What was sequenced was peripheral blood. The source is a man in his forties or fifties with active or convalescent COVID-19.

The rearrangement uses TRBV11-2 and TRBJ2-1; possibly TRBD2 for D (5 bases). Trimming shortened V by 0 bases and J by 2 bases, and 8 bases separated the two germline ends. Germline CDR1 and CDR2: SGHAT and FQNNGV. The CDR3 length is 15 residues. The CDR3 DNA reads TGTGCCAGCAGCTTAGAGGGGAGACCCTACAATGAGCAGTTCTTC. This sequence encodes CASSLEGRPYNEQFF.

The J gene is TRBJ2-3, the V gene TRBV2; D remains ambiguous. The CDR3 covers 13 residues. Germline assignment: CDR1 SNHLY and CDR2 FYNNEI. The germline V and J ends were trimmed by 5 bases and 4 bases, with 10 bases remaining between them. CDR3 nucleotide sequence: TGTGCCAGCAGTCTCGATAGAGCAGATACGCAGTATTTT. It translates to CASSLDRADTQYF.

This rearrangement joins TRBV10-3 to TRBJ1-2; TRBD1 matches at 7 bases. The trim removed 4 bases at V and 8 bases at J, leaving 13 bases unmatched. Germline CDR1 is ENHRY and CDR2 is SYGVKD. The CDR3 sequence is 15 residues long. The CDR3 DNA reads as TGTGCCATCAGTGTAGAGCGACAGGGCTCCAGGGGCTACACCTTC. This encodes CAISVERQGSRGYTF.

V and J are TRBV7-3 and TRBJ2-1; 8 nucleotides align to TRBD2. Losses at the gene ends were 5 bases for V and 8 bases for J; bases not matched to a gene: 8. Germline loops: CDR1 SGHTA, CDR2 FQGTGA. The CDR3 spans 14 residues. The CDR3 coding sequence is TGTGCCAGCAGCCGGACGGGACTAGTCGATGAGCAGTTCTTC. Translated, it gives CASSRTGLVDEQFF.

The chain uses TRBV6-5 and TRBJ1-2, with D maybe TRBD1 (5 bases). The CDR3 is 16 residues long. Germline V gives CDR1 MNHEY, CDR2 SVGAGI. V was trimmed by 0 bases and J by 0 bases, leaving 11 bases between them. Here the CDR3 DNA reads TGTGCCAGCAGTTACTCCCAGGGCCCATCTAACTATGGCTACACCTTC. Translating it yields CASSYSQGPSNYGYTF.

The V gene is TRBV4-1, the J gene TRBJ1-5; tentative D call: TRBD1 (5 bases). Trimming removed 0 bases at V and 2 bases at J, with 14 bases between. The germline V gene has CDR1 MGHRA and CDR2 YSYEKL. This CDR3 region has 17 residues. The CDR3 loop is CASSQDGGWGGNQPQHF. The DNA of the CDR3 is TGCGCCAGCAGCCAAGACGGGGGATGGGGTGGCAATCAGCCCCAGCATTTT.

This rearrangement joins TRBV28 to TRBJ1-4; D is uncertain. V gave up 8 bases and J gave up 2 bases, with 12 bases separating them. This CDR3 comprises 14 residues. Germline assignment: CDR1 MDHEN and CDR2 SYDVKM. The CDR3 sequence: CASGEGATNEKLFF. CDR3 DNA: TGTGCCAGCGGAGAGGGAGCTACTAATGAAAAACTGTTTTTT.

V usage is TRBV9 and J usage is TRBJ2-5; 8 bases agree with TRBD2. With 0 bases clipped from V and 5 bases from J, the junction kept 6 bases outside the gene matches. CDR1 is SGDLS and CDR2 is YYNGEE in the germline V gene. The CDR3 extends over 15 amino acids. The CDR3 nucleotides read TGTGCCAGCAGCGTAGCCGGGACTAGGAGGGAGACCCAGTACTTC. Amino acid sequence: CASSVAGTRRETQYF.

This clone was seen only a few times. The rearrangement uses TRBV9 and TRBJ2-7; 8 positions match TRBD2. The CDR3 runs 15 residues. The V gene end was trimmed by 4 bases and the J gene end by 4 bases; junction bases not matched to a gene: 10. Germline V gene sequence: CDR1 SGDLS, CDR2 YYNGEE. Written as DNA, the CDR3 is TGTGCCAGCAGCCCCTCGCGGGGGGCGCGTTACGAGCAGTACTTC. It translates to CASSPSRGARYEQYF.